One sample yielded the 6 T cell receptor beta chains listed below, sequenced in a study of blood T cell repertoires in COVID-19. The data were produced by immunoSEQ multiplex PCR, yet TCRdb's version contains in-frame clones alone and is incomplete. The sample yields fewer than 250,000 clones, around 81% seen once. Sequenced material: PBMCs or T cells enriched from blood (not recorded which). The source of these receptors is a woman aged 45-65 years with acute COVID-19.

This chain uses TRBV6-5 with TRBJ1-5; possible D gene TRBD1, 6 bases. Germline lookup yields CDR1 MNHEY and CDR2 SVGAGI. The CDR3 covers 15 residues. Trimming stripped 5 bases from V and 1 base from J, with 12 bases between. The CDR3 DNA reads TGTGCCAGCAGTACAGGGTATTGGAGCAATCAGCCCCAGCATTTT. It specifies CASSTGYWSNQPQHF.

The CDR3 DNA reads as TGTGCCAGCAGCCAAGATCTCGGCGGCGTCTCTGGAAACACCATATATTTT. Protein product: CASSQDLGGVSGNTIYF. This chain joins TRBV14 and TRBJ1-3; no clear D gene. The length of the CDR3 is 17 residues. The V end lost 0 bases, the J end lost 0 bases, and 12 bases lay between the germline ends. Germline assignment: CDR1 SGHDN and CDR2 FVKESK.

CDR3: CASSKSTGVYGYTF. CDR3 bases: TGTGCCAGCAGCAAATCAACAGGGGTCTATGGCTACACCTTC. The gene calls are TRBV11-2 and TRBJ1-2; 7 bases are shared with TRBD1. Trimming removed 5 bases from V and 4 bases from J; junction bases left unmatched: 7. The CDR3 contains 14 residues. Germline V gene sequence: CDR1 SGHAT, CDR2 FQNNGV.

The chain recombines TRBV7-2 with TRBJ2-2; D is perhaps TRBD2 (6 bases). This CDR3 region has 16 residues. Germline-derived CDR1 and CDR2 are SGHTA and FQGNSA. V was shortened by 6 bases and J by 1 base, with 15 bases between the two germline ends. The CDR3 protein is CASSLPGLRNTGELFF. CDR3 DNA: TGTGCCAGCAGTCTCCCGGGACTTAGGAACACCGGGGAGCTGTTTTTT.

The CDR3 reads CASSHQSGELFF. The CDR3 DNA reads as TGTGCCAGCTCACATCAATCCGGGGAGCTGTTTTTT. This chain connects TRBV18 to TRBJ2-2; the D is unclear. The CDR3 spans 12 residues. Trimming took 4 bases from V and 6 from J, leaving 6 bases between them. The V gene's germline CDR1 is KGHSH and CDR2 LQKENI.

The CDR3 here is CASSPGGTSGSGTGELFF. In DNA, the CDR3 is TGCGCCAGCAGCCCGGGAGGGACTAGCGGGAGTGGCACCGGGGAGCTGTTTTTT. The chain combines TRBV5-1 with TRBJ2-2, with 14 bases that match TRBD2. J lost 4 bases, V lost 4 bases, and 9 bases had no gene match. Germline CDR1 SGHRS, CDR2 YFSETQ. CDR3 length: 18 residues.